These 18 T cell receptor beta chains share one sample of origin, sequenced in a study of cytomegalovirus exposure and HLA in healthy donors. PCR employed 60 Vbeta and 13 Jbeta primers. Here immunoSEQ multiplex PCR was the method, and the copy in TCRdb shows in-frame clones only, minus some. Of about 190,000 clones listed, around 80% are singletons. Material: PBMCs. Every receptor here comes from a woman younger than 30 in good health and CMV-seropositive.

The chain employs TRBV11-3 and TRBJ2-1, with D possibly matching TRBD1 (6 bases). The CDR3 has 12 amino acids. Germline values: CDR1 SGHNT, CDR2 YENEEA. V lost 10 bases and J 2 bases, leaving 9 bases between the germline ends. CDR3 sequence reads: CANWGPYNEQFF. DNA for the CDR3: TGTGCCAACTGGGGGCCCTACAATGAGCAGTTCTTC.

This clone was seen a handful of times. The rearrangement links TRBV28 to TRBJ1-2; a possible D gene is TRBD1 (6 bases). This CDR3 is built from 12 residues. Germline CDR1 is MDHEN and CDR2 is SYDVKM. V lost 3 bases to trimming and J lost 12 bases, with 14 bases between them. CDR3 sequence: CASSFLQTGNTF. The CDR3 DNA is TGTGCCAGCAGTTTTCTCCAAACAGGGAACACCTTC.

This clone occurred once. This chain uses TRBV7-2 with TRBJ2-1, with TRBD2 matching 9 bases. This CDR3 spans 16 amino acids. Germline V gene data show CDR1 as SGHTA and CDR2 as FQGNSA. The J segment lost 0 bases and the V segment lost 2 bases, leaving 2 bases of the junction unmatched. CDR3 loop: CASSLKRGVSYNEQFF. In DNA, the CDR3 is TGTGCCAGCAGCTTAAAGCGGGGGGTCTCCTACAATGAGCAGTTCTTC.

V is TRBV5-3 and J is TRBJ1-6, with TRBD1 as a possible D gene (5 bases). TRBV5-3 is recorded as an ORF, its role being uncertain. This CDR3 spans 13 amino acids. Trimming cost V 6 bases and J 10 bases, with 14 bases left between them. DNA for the CDR3: TGTGCCAGAACCCAGGGTATAAAATCACCCCTCCACTTT. It specifies CARTQGIKSPLHF.

The chain couples TRBV2 to TRBJ2-1; D remains unclear. Germline V gene data show CDR1 as SNHLY and CDR2 as FYNNEI. The V end was cut by 7 bases, the J end by 6 bases, with 13 bases between. The CDR3 contains 13 residues. CDR3 protein: CASKSRQVNEQFF. CDR3 sequence (DNA): TGTGCCAGCAAATCAAGGCAGGTCAATGAGCAGTTCTTC.

This clone has just a few counts. This chain links TRBV6-7 with TRBJ1-2; D remains unclear. TRBV6-7 is placed among ORFs of uncertain function. This CDR3 contains 11 residues. The ends were cut back, 6 bases at V and 4 bases at J, with 6 bases in the middle. CDR3 sequence: CASRRIYGYTF. CDR3 DNA: TGTGCCAGCAGGCGGATCTATGGCTACACCTTC.

The chain links TRBV11-2 to TRBJ2-7, with a weak D call TRBD1 (5 bases). Germline assignment: CDR1 SGHAT and CDR2 FQNNGV. The CDR3 contains 11 residues. V was pared by 3 bases and J by 5 bases, with 5 bases between. The CDR3 region has the DNA TGTGCCAGCAGCTTGGGGCACGAGCAGTACTTC. This encodes CASSLGHEQYF.

This rearrangement joins TRBV14 to TRBJ2-7; no reliable D call. With 0 bases removed from V and 1 base from J, the gap between germline ends came to 7 bases. The CDR3 extends over 14 amino acids. CDR1 is SGHDN and CDR2 is FVKESK in the germline V gene. The CDR3, as DNA: TGTGCCAGCAGCCAAGAAGCCCGATCCTACGAGCAGTACTTC. This codes for CASSQEARSYEQYF.

This CDR3 is CASSSDPGQFGTQYF. In nucleotides, the CDR3 is TGTGCCAGCAGCTCCGACCCAGGCCAGTTCGGGACCCAGTACTTC. The rearrangement uses TRBV7-3 and TRBJ2-5; D is unclear. This CDR3 is 15 amino acids long. Germline V gives CDR1 SGHTA, CDR2 FQGTGA. Trimming stripped 4 bases from V and 7 bases from J, with 19 bases between.

This sequence joins TRBV19 and TRBJ1-4, with unresolved D. The CDR3 loop spans 15 amino acids. Per germline, CDR1 LNHDA and CDR2 SQIVND (reference sequence). Trimming took 2 bases from V and 0 from J, leaving 7 bases between them. The CDR3 sequence: CASSIQITTNEKLFF. The CDR3 nucleotides are TGTGCCAGTAGTATACAGATAACAACTAATGAAAAACTGTTTTTT.

The CDR3 sequence: CASRTNRGLRETQYF. Here the CDR3 DNA reads TGTGCCAGCAGAACCAACCGGGGTCTGAGGGAGACCCAGTACTTC. The genes are TRBV6-5 and TRBJ2-5; TRBD2 is a possible D gene (5 bases). V was trimmed by 6 bases and J by 5 bases, leaving 19 bases between them. This CDR3 comprises 15 residues. Per germline, CDR1 MNHEY and CDR2 SVGAGI.

This sequence joins TRBV27 and TRBJ2-7; D is possibly TRBD2 (5 bases). The germline V gene encodes CDR1 MNHEY and CDR2 SMNVEV (reference sequence). V shed 2 bases and J shed 7 bases, with 9 bases lying between them. CDR3 size: 12 residues. CDR3 sequence reads: CASSLGSGEQYF. CDR3 nucleotide sequence: TGTGCCAGCAGTTTAGGGTCGGGAGAGCAGTACTTC.

The genes are TRBV6-4 and TRBJ1-5; D uncertain. Looked up from germline, CDR1 is MRHNA and CDR2 is SNTAGT. V was cut by 6 bases and J by 0 bases, with 12 bases left in between. CDR3 length: 15 residues. For the CDR3, the DNA is TGTGCCAGCAGAGAAGACCACTATAGCAATCAGCCCCAGCATTTT. It specifies CASREDHYSNQPQHF.

The rearrangement joins TRBV7-6 to TRBJ1-6; 9 nucleotides match TRBD1. This CDR3 region has 16 residues. The germline V gene encodes CDR1 SGHVS and CDR2 FNYEAQ. With V trimmed by 0 bases and J by 10 bases, 7 bases remained unmatched. CDR3 residues: CASSLAGQGGYSPLHF. The CDR3 DNA sequence: TGTGCCAGCAGCTTAGCGGGACAGGGTGGGTACTCACCCCTCCACTTT. Using reference TRBV7-6 and TRBJ1-6 for the parts outside the CDR3, the full variable domain is GAGVSQSPRYKVTKRGQDVALRCDPISGHVSLYWYRQALGQGPEFLTYFNYEAQQDKSGLPNDRFSAERPEGSISTLTIQRTEQRDSAMYRCASSLAGQGGYSPLHFGNGTRLTVT.

This clone was recorded once. The rearrangement joins TRBV4-1 to TRBJ2-1, with 10 bases lining up with TRBD2. Germline CDR1 and CDR2: MGHRA and YSYEKL. The V gene end was trimmed by 1 base and the J gene end by 8 bases; junction bases not matched to a gene: 8. This CDR3 is 16 amino acids long. The CDR3 sequence: CASSQVQRGGFHEQFF. CDR3 coding DNA: TGCGCCAGCAGCCAAGTTCAGCGGGGGGGTTTCCATGAGCAGTTCTTC.

This clone was counted between two and nine times. The chain links TRBV21-1 to TRBJ1-6; the table's D gene call, TRBD1, was not cross checked with the DNA. TRBV21-1 is classified as a pseudogene. This CDR3 contains 15 residues. Here the CDR3 DNA reads TGTGCCAGCAGCAATACAGGGGTGGAGGATTCACCCCTCCACTTT. This encodes CASSNTGVEDSPLHF.

This clone was seen just once. One junction end does not reproduce the germline sequence, and a read error may be involved. The chain recombines TRBV4-3 with TRBJ1-3; D perhaps matches TRBD1 (5 bases). This CDR3 has 15 residues. CDR1 and CDR2 (germline): LGHNA, YSLEER. The CDR3 loop reads CASSLRQGLGSTIYF. The CDR3, as DNA: TGCGCCAGCAGCCTGCGTCAGGGATTGGGAAGCACCATATATTTT.

The chain joins TRBV19 to TRBJ1-1, with 8 bases identical to TRBD1. V was pared by 11 bases and J by 5 bases, with 10 bases of the junction left unmatched. Germline CDR1 and CDR2: LNHDA and SQIVND (reference sequence). CDR3 length: 13 residues. Here the CDR3 DNA reads TGTGCCCCACAGGGGGGTGAAGAGACTGAAGCTTTCTTT. This gives the protein CAPQGGEETEAFF.